This TCR beta chain was recorded in a study of shared clonotypes between healthy human individuals (dated by TCRdb to between 2020 and 2021). At the level of the whole study: Two women and three men aged 18 to 49 years were included in the cohort. Per donor, three plates each were used for CD4 naive and CD4 memory, two for CD8 naive, and one for CD8 memory. To estimate repertoire size and how much clonotype sharing occurs between individuals, the study deeply sequenced the blood TCR repertoires of five or six healthy adults. To increase sequencing depth and limit assay-specific biases, TCR repertoire library preparation and sequencing were carried out by different laboratories using diverse techniques. Between about 0.8 and 9.5 billion PBMCs per donor were obtained by leukapheresis.

Donors were healthy HIV-negative adults with no recently reported acute infections or vaccinations. All donors were Caucasian adults living in Nashville, Tennessee, USA. CD8 memory samples were composed of magnetically selected CD45RO+ cells combined with CCR7-negative CD45RA+ effector memory (TemRA) cells. Blood was collected by leukapheresis, and PBMCs were isolated by Ficoll-Histopaque density gradient centrifugation and then cryopreserved in liquid nitrogen vapor phase. Purity and quantity of every magnetically sorted T cell population were checked by analytical flow cytometry. Genomic DNA was isolated from every sorted fraction and measured by UV absorbance on a Nanodrop 2000c. TCR CDR3 regions were amplified from genomic DNA by multiplex PCR using the deep immunoSEQ assay. For each cell subset, the extracted genomic DNA was distributed evenly across all wells of several immunoSEQ 96-well plates, and each plate served as one replicate. For sorted subsets, about 200 ng genomic DNA, equal to about 30,000 T cell genomes, was loaded into each replicate PCR. Purified libraries were quantified with a Qubit 3.0 fluorometer, sized on a Bioanalyzer 2100, and re-quantified with the KAPA Library Quantification kit. Each immunoSEQ 96-well plate was sequenced on its own single-read 150-cycle Illumina NextSeq 550 flow cell. As for how the authors treated the data: The immunoSEQ output contained only junctional sequences without quality scores, so filtering could not match that applied to full-length reads. Sequences were annotated with PyIR, a Python wrapper for IgBLAST v1.9, using IMGT germline references to assign V/J genes and CDR3. Reads were filtered out if the reads had weak V/J assignments (E-value above 1e-6), no CDR3, stop codons, out-of-frame junctions, or ambiguous translated residues. V3J clonotypes were defined by identical inferred V gene, J gene, and CDR3 amino acid sequence. To compute the percentage overlap between repertoires, the number of shared unique clonotypes was divided by the size of the smaller repertoire. RTK rarefaction, the Chao1 estimator, and Recon v2.1 estimates of unobserved clonotypes were used to assess repertoire richness. For all TCRbeta clonotypes obtained by the gDNA method from a few donors, generation probabilities were computed with OLGA. TCRdb mirrors the immuneACCESS table, restricted to in-frame sequences. Some clones are absent from its copies; in checked studies, under half trace to an unresolved V gene, and the reason for the others is unknown. The D gene and trimming were derived from the DNA, and the V and J assignments and clone size from that table. The table for this sample lists approximately 640,000 clones; about 90% of them were counted only once. The ten most abundant clones make up 34% of the sample.

A remark on this clone: The clone's antigen remains unknown. No qualities accompany the bases; no much larger clone lies one base away. Other DNA sequences from this sample encode an identical CDR3 as well.

General study outcomes and caveats: Sampling was restricted to blood, and TCR repertoires in tissues likely differ from the TCR repertoires found in blood. Incomplete sequencing was indicated by rarefaction of sorted-subset datasets, despite the large sequencing depth. Naive subsets generally had larger estimated clonotype richness than memory subsets did. Clonotypes shared by all four sorted-subset donors showed higher generation probabilities than non-shared clonotypes. Sharing across four donors was observed for around 4.8% of naive CD4, over 3% of naive CD8, around 2.5% of memory CD4, and approximately 0.41% of memory CD8 clonotypes. Pairwise subsampling led to the expectation that sequencing depth would affect the degree of clonotype sharing among donors. The small number of donors limited the genetic and exposure-history diversity represented.

Sequencing was carried out using memory CD8+ T cells from PBMCs. Reading the label with the study, this specimen's cell subset or site is: CD45RO+ cells pooled with CCR7-negative TemRA cells. This TCR was recovered from a man younger than 35 in good health. Some clones in this sample may be carry-over from other donors' samples.

The DNA sequence follows: TGCGCCAGCAGCCCTCGGACGGGCTATGGCTACACCTTC. Translation gives CASSPRTGYGYTF. The chain is assembled from TRBV5-1 and TRBJ1-2, with the D gene not clear enough to name. The V end loses 4 bases and the J end loses 4 bases, and a stretch of 11 bases separates them. The CDR1 and CDR2 encoded by the germline V gene are SGHRS and YFSETQ. Spanning cysteine to phenylalanine, the CDR3 consists of 13 amino acids. Only the CDR3 region is kept as DNA, spanning 39 bases read in frame from base 1. Reference TRBV5-1 and TRBJ1-2 proteins supply the regions before and after the CDR3; the full variable domain is: KAGVTQTPRYLIKTRGQQVTLSCSPISGHRSVSWYQQTPGQGLQFLFEYFSETQRNKGNFPGRFSGRQFSNSRSEMNVSTLELGDSALYLCASSPRTGYGYTFGSGTRLTVV.